This T cell receptor beta chain was captured in a study of blood T cell repertoires in COVID-19. The CDR3 covers 15 residues. V dropped 2 bases and J dropped 4 bases, with 13 bases sitting between them. The germline V gene has CDR1 SGHDT and CDR2 YYEEEE. In the study's own analysis: Reference gene primer amplification in the assay estimated nucleated cell counts. TCRdb's copy holds only in-frame clones and misses some; the assay was immunoSEQ multiplex PCR. V and J calls and clone size are as listed in that table; D and trimming were resolved from the DNA. This table has around 300,000 clones, roughly nine tenths appearing once. Donors in Cohort 3 counted as recovered after two negative PCRs, clearance, or symptom resolution.

Sequencing was done on a sample of PBMCs or T cells enriched from blood (not recorded which). This clonotype was obtained from a woman between 45 and 60 years old who had recovered from COVID-19. This chain connects TRBV5-6 to TRBJ1-5; no clear D. CDR3 protein: CASSFGGLGNQPQHF. DNA for the CDR3: TGTGCCAGCAGCTTTGGAGGGCTGGGAAATCAGCCCCAGCATTTT.